One and the same sample provided the 2 T cell receptor beta chains below, sequenced in a study of T cell changes during pregnancy in multiple sclerosis. The assay was immunoSEQ multiplex PCR, and TCRdb's table has in-frame clones only and misses some. The repertoire has fewer than 95,000 clones, approximately 92% of them found once; the top ten carry over 3.5%. The sample was peripheral blood, taken in the first trimester of pregnancy. The receptors come from a female donor with multiple sclerosis, enrolled in a pregnancy study.

This chain connects TRBV7-9 to TRBJ1-2; D is possibly TRBD1 (5 bases). The CDR3 has 12 amino acids. Germline loops: CDR1 SEHNR, CDR2 FQNEAQ (reference sequence). Trimming left V 8 bases short and J 6 bases short, with 13 bases between. CDR3 bases: TGTGCCAGCTCCTGGGGGGAAGATGGCTACACCTTC. Protein sequence: CASSWGEDGYTF. Looking up the rest from reference TRBV7-9 and TRBJ1-2 gives the full variable domain: DTGVSQNPRHKITKRGQNVTFRCDPISEHNRLYWYRQTLGQGPEFLTYFQNEAQLEKSRLLSDRFSAERPKGSFSTLEIQRTEQGDSAMYLCASSWGEDGYTFGSGTRLTVV.

The chain links TRBV7-9 to TRBJ1-2, with D possibly being TRBD1 (6 bases). CDR1 SEHNR and CDR2 FQNEAQ come from the germline V gene (reference sequence). V was shortened by 4 bases and J by 2 bases, with 17 bases between the two germline ends. The CDR3 runs to 16 residues. CDR3 protein: CASSSRLGAQNYGYTF. CDR3 sequence (DNA): TGTGCCAGCAGCTCCAGGCTGGGGGCGCAAAACTATGGCTACACCTTC.